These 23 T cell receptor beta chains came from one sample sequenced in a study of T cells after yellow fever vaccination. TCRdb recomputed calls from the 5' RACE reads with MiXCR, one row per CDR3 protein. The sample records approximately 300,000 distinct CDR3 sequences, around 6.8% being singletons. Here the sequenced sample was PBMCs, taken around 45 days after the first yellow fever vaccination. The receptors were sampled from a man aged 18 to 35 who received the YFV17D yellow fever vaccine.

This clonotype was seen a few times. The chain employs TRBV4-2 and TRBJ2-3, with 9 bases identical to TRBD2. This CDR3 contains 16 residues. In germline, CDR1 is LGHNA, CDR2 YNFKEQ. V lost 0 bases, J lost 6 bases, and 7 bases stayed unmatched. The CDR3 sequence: CASSQERAGGRDTQYF. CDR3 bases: TGTGCCAGCAGCCAAGAGAGAGCGGGGGGCCGGGATACGCAGTATTTT.

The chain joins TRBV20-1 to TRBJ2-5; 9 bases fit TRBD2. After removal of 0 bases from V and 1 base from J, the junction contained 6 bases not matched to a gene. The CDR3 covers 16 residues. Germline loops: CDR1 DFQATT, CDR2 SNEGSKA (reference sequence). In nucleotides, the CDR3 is TGCAGTGCTAGAGAACGCGGGGGGGCGTCCCAAGAGACCCAGTACTTC. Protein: CSARERGGASQETQYF.

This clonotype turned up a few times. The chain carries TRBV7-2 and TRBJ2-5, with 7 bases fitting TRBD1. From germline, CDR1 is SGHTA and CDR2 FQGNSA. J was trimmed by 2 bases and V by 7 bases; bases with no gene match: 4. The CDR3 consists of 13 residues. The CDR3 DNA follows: TGTGCCAGCAAGGACAGGCTTCAAGAGACCCAGTACTTC. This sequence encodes CASKDRLQETQYF.

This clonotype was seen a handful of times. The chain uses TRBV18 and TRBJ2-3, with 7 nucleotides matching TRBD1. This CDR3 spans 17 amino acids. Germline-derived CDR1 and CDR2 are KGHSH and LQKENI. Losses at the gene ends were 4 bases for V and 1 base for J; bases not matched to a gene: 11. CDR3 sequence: CASSRDRASYGTDTQYF. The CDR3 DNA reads TGTGCCAGCTCACGCGACAGGGCCTCTTACGGCACAGATACGCAGTATTTT.

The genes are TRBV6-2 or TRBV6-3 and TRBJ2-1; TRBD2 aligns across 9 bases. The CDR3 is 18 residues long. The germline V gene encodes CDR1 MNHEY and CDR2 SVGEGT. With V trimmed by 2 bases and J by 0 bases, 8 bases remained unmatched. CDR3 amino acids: CASSYGLGGGASYNEQFF. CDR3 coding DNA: TGTGCCAGCAGTTACGGTCTGGGCGGGGGGGCCTCCTACAATGAGCAGTTCTTC.

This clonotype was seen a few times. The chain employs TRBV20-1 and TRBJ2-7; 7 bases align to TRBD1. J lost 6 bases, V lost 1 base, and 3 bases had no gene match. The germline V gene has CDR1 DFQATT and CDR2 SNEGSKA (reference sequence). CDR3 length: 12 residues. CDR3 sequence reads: CSARATGVEQYV. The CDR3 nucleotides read TGCAGTGCTAGAGCTACAGGGGTCGAGCAGTACGTC.

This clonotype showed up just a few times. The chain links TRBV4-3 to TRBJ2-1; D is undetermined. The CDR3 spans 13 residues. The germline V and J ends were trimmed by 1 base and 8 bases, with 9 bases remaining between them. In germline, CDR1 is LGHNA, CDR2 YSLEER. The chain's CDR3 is CASSQGPADEQFF. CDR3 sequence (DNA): TGCGCCAGCAGCCAAGGTCCAGCCGATGAGCAGTTCTTC.

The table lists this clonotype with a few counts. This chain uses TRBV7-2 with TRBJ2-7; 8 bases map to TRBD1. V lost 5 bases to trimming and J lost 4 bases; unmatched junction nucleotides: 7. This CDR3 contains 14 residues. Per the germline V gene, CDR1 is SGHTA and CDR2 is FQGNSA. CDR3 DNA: TGTGCCAGCAGCCCGGGACAGGCGAATTACGAGCAGTACTTC. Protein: CASSPGQANYEQYF.

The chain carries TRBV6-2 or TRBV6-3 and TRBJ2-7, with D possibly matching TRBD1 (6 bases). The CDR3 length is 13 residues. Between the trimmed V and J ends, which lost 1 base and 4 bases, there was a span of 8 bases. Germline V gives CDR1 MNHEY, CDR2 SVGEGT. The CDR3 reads CASSYFRGYEQYF. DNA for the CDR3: TGTGCCAGCAGTTACTTCAGGGGTTACGAGCAGTACTTC.

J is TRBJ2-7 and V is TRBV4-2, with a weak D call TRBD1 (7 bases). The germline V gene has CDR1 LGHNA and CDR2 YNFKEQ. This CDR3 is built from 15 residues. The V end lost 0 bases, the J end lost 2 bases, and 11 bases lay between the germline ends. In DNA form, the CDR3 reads TGTGCCAGCAGCCAAGAAGGAGGGACAGCCTACGAGCAGTACGTC. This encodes CASSQEGGTAYEQYV.

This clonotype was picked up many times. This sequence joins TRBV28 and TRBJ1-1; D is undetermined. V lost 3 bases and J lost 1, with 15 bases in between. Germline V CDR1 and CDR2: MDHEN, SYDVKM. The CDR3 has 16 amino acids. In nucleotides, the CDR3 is TGTGCCAGCAGTTTTCAGTACTCCAACCCGAACACTGAAGCTTTCTTT. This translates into CASSFQYSNPNTEAFF. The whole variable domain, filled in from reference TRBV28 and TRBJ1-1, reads DVKVTQSSRYLVKRTGEKVFLECVQDMDHENMFWYRQDPGLGLRLIYFSYDVKMKEKGDIPEGYSVSREKKERFSLILESASTNQTSMYLCASSFQYSNPNTEAFFGQGTRLTVV.

CDR3 nucleotide sequence: TGTGCCAGCAGTGAACTCGGCCAGTCTTATGGCTACACCTTC. Its protein is CASSELGQSYGYTF. The chain has TRBV2 and TRBJ1-2, with unresolved D. In germline, CDR1 is SNHLY, CDR2 FYNNEI. The CDR3 contains 14 residues. Trimming left V 2 bases short and J 5 bases short, with 12 bases between.

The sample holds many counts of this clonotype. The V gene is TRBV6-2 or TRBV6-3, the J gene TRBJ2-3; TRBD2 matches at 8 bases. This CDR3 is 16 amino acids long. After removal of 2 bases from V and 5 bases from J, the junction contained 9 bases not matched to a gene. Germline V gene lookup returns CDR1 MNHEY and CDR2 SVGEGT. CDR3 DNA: TGTGCCAGCAGTTACCCCGGGGGGGCCCGAGGAGATACGCAGTATTTT. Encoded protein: CASSYPGGARGDTQYF.

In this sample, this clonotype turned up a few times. The CDR3 loop reads CASSQSRGSLYEQYF. For the CDR3, the DNA is TGCGCCAGCAGCCAGTCTCGGGGGAGCCTCTACGAGCAGTACTTC. This rearrangement joins TRBV4-3 to TRBJ2-7; maybe TRBD2 (6 bases). CDR3 length equals 15 residues. V lost 3 bases and J lost 3, with 15 bases in between. Germline lookup yields CDR1 LGHNA and CDR2 YSLEER.

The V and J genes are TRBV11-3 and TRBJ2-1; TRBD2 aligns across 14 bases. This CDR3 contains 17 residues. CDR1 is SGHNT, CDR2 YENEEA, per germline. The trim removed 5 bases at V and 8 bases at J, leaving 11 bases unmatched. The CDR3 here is CASSPWTSGGRGDEQFF. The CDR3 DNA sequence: TGTGCCAGCAGCCCTTGGACTAGCGGGGGGAGGGGGGATGAGCAGTTCTTC.

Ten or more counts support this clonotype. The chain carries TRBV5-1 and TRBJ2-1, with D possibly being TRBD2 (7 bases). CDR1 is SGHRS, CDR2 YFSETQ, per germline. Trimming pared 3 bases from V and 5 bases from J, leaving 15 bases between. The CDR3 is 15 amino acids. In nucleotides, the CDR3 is TGCGCCAGCAGCTACAGGCCGGGGGGCCACAATGAGCAGTTCTTC. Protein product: CASSYRPGGHNEQFF.

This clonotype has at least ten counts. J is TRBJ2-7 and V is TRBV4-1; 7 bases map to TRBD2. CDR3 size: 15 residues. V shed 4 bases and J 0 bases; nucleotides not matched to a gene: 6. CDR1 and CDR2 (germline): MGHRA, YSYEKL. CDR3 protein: CASSPGGPSSYEQYF. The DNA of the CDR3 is TGCGCCAGCAGCCCGGGGGGTCCAAGCTCCTACGAGCAGTACTTC.

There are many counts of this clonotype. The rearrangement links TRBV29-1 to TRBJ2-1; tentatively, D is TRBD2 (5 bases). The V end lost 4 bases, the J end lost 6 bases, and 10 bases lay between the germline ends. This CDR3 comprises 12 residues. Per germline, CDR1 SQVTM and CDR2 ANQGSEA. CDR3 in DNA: TGCAGCGTTGGAGGGTCGACCAATGAGCAGTTCTTC. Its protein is CSVGGSTNEQFF.

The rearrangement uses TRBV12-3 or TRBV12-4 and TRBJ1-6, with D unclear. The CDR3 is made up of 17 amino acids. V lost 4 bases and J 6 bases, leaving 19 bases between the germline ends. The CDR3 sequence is CASSSTAYVGGNSPLHF. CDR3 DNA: TGTGCCAGCAGTTCGACCGCCTATGTGGGTGGTAATTCACCCCTCCACTTT.

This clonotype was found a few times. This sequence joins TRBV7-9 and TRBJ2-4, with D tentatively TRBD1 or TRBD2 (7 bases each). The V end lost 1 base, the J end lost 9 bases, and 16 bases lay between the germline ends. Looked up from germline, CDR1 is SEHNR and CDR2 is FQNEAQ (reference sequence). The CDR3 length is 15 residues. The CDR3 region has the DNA TGTGCCAGCAGCTTAGTCGCCCAGGGGGGGAGCATTCAGTACTTC. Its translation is CASSLVAQGGSIQYF.

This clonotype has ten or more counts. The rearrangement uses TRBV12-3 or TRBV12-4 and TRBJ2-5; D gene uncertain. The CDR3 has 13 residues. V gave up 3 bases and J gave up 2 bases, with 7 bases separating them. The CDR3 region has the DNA TGTGCCAGCAGTTTCTACTCACAAGAGACCCAGTACTTC. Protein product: CASSFYSQETQYF.

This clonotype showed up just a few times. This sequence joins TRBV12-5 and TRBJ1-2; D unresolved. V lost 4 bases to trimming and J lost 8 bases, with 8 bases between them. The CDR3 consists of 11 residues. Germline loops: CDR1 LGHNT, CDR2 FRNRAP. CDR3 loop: CASGSSEGYTF. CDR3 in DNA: TGTGCTAGTGGTTCTTCCGAGGGCTACACCTTC. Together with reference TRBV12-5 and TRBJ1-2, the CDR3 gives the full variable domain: DARVTQTPRHKVTEMGQEVTMRCQPILGHNTVFWYRQTMMQGLELLAYFRNRAPLDDSGMPKDRFSAEMPDATLATLKIQPSEPRDSAVYFCASGSSEGYTFGSGTRLTVV.

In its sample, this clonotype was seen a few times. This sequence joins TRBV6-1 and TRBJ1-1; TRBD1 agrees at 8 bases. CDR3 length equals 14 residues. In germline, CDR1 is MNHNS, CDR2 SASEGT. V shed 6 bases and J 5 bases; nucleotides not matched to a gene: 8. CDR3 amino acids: CASRTGTGLTEAFF. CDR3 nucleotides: TGTGCCAGCAGAACCGGGACAGGTCTGACTGAAGCTTTCTTT.